The entry below gives a single TCR beta chain sequence along with its context. Its cognate antigen is unknown. Looked up from germline, CDR1 is SGHRS and CDR2 is YFSETQ. The CDR3 is made up of 14 amino acids. Between the trimmed V and J ends, which lost 3 bases and 1 base, there was a span of 10 bases. The treatment denotes: about 20 received Ad26.COV2.S at low or high dose, single or two shots; about five received placebo; per-sample allocation not given. At day 63 after the first vaccine or placebo injection, samples were drawn. The study used a vaccine consisting of an Ad26 vector that expressed Wuhan-strain SARS-CoV-2 spike. This record comes from a study of Ad26.COV2.S vaccination and SARS-CoV-2 variants. General study points: With respect to non-spike TCR breadth, vaccine and placebo recipients were similar.

This table comes from immunoSEQ multiplex PCR, and its TCRdb copy is limited to in-frame clones, with some not included. The sample carries 290,000 or so clones, approximately 89% recorded once. The input for sequencing was peripheral blood, taken in a trial of Ad26.COV2.S vaccine versus placebo. This TCR was recovered from a person between 18 and 65 years old who received the Ad26.COV2.S COVID-19 vaccine or a placebo. The V and J genes are TRBV5-1 and TRBJ1-1; no clear D. The CDR3 sequence: CASSYPGPNTEAFF. The CDR3 bases are TGCGCCAGCAGCTATCCCGGCCCGAACACTGAAGCTTTCTTT. Full variable domain (rest looked up from reference TRBV5-1 and TRBJ1-1): KAGVTQTPRYLIKTRGQQVTLSCSPISGHRSVSWYQQTPGQGLQFLFEYFSETQRNKGNFPGRFSGRQFSNSRSEMNVSTLELGDSALYLCASSYPGPNTEAFFGQGTRLTVV.